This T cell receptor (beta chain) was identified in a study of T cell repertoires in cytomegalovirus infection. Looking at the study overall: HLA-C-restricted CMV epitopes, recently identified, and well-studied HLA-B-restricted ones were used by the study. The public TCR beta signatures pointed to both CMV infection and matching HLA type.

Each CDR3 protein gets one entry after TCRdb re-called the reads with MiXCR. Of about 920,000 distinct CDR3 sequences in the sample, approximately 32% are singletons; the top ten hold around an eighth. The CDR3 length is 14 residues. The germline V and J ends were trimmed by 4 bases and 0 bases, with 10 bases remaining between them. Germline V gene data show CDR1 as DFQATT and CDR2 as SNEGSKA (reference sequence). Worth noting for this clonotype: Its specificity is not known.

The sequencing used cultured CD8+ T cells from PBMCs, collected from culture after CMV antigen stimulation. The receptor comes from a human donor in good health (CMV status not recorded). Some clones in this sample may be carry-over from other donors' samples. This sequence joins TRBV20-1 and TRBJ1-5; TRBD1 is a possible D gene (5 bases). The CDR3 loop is CSAKTEYSNQPQHF. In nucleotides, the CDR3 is TGCAGTGCTAAGACAGAGTATAGCAATCAGCCCCAGCATTTT.